The 29 T cell receptor beta chains below all came from one sample that was sequenced in a study of blood T cell repertoires in COVID-19. TCRdb keeps only in-frame clones here, not all; method: immunoSEQ multiplex PCR. Of approximately 150,000 clones in the sample, over 70% are singletons; the top ten hold 5.2%. Sequencing was carried out using PBMCs or T cells enriched from blood (not recorded which). The receptor set was obtained from a man between 65 and 80 years old who had been exposed to COVID-19.

This CDR3 reads CASSPQVTQYF. CDR3 bases: TGTGCCAGCAGCCCCCAGGTTACGCAGTATTTT. The gene calls are TRBV7-2 and TRBJ2-3; no reliable D call. The V end was cut by 5 bases, the J end by 8 bases, with 8 bases between. Germline V gives CDR1 SGHTA, CDR2 FQGNSA. This CDR3 is built from 11 residues.

This chain links TRBV7-2 with TRBJ1-3; D is possibly TRBD1 (5 bases). The CDR3 is 15 residues long. Trimming removed 0 bases at V and 4 bases at J, with 10 bases between. Germline CDR1 SGHTA, CDR2 FQGNSA. The CDR3 spells CASSLAGGSGNTIYF. The CDR3 nucleotides are TGTGCCAGCAGCTTAGCGGGGGGTTCAGGAAACACCATATATTTT.

This chain's CDR3 is CASSPRTLQSQYF. CDR3 DNA: TGTGCCAGCAGCCCGCGGACTCTCCAATCGCAGTATTTT. V gene TRBV9 combines with J gene TRBJ2-3, with TRBD2 as a possible D gene (5 bases). The CDR3 covers 13 residues. CDR1 is SGDLS, CDR2 YYNGEE, per germline. The ends were cut back, 4 bases at V and 10 bases at J, with 16 bases in the middle.

This clone has just a few counts. The gene calls are TRBV28 and TRBJ1-6; 8 bases fit TRBD1. CDR1 is MDHEN, CDR2 SYDVKM, per germline. CDR3 length equals 14 residues. With V trimmed by 9 bases and J by 12 bases, 13 bases remained unmatched. For the CDR3, the DNA is TGTGCCAGTGGGAGACAGGGGACGGAAAAACCCCTCCACTTT. Its translation is CASGRQGTEKPLHF.

This clone was counted between two and nine times. The rearrangement joins TRBV7-8 to TRBJ2-7, with 7 bases that match TRBD1. Germline V gives CDR1 SGHVS, CDR2 FQNEAQ. The CDR3 loop spans 14 amino acids. The trim removed 6 bases at V and 3 bases at J, leaving 8 bases unmatched. The CDR3 here is CASSRTGGVYEQYF. CDR3 nucleotide sequence: TGTGCCAGCAGTCGGACAGGTGGTGTCTACGAGCAGTACTTC.

As regards this clone: In the same sample, other DNA sequences code for this CDR3. The V call is TRBV7-2, the J call TRBJ2-3, with TRBD2 matching 7 bases. With 5 bases clipped from V and 1 base from J, the junction kept 3 bases outside the gene matches. Germline-derived CDR1 and CDR2 are SGHTA and FQGNSA. This CDR3 has 14 amino acids. For the CDR3, the DNA is TGTGCCAGCAGCCTTAGCGGGCGCACAGATACGCAGTATTTT. It encodes CASSLSGRTDTQYF.

This clone was recorded a few times. The chain combines TRBV6-5 with TRBJ2-5, with D possibly matching TRBD1 (6 bases). This CDR3 is built from 14 residues. Between the trimmed V and J ends, which lost 2 bases and 5 bases, there was a span of 12 bases. Germline assignment: CDR1 MNHEY and CDR2 SVGAGI. CDR3 residues: CASSYGTGTETQYF. CDR3 nucleotide sequence: TGTGCCAGCAGTTACGGTACAGGGACGGAGACCCAGTACTTC.

This clone was counted between two and nine times. The CDR3 sequence: CASSPDRANEKLFF. DNA for the CDR3: TGTGCCAGCAGCCCTGACAGGGCTAATGAAAAACTGTTTTTT. The rearrangement joins TRBV3-1 (or the pseudogene TRBV3-2) to TRBJ1-4, with TRBD1 identical over 7 bases. J gave up 3 bases and V 4 bases, and 2 bases lay outside the gene matches. Germline loops: CDR1 LGHDT, CDR2 YNNKEL (reference sequence). This CDR3 region has 14 residues.

The V and J genes are TRBV5-1 and TRBJ1-1, with a tentative D call TRBD1 (5 bases). Germline V gene sequence: CDR1 SGHRS, CDR2 YFSETQ. Trimming took off 2 bases at V and 1 base at J, with 15 bases between the two ends. The CDR3 loop spans 16 amino acids. The CDR3 nucleotides are TGCGCCAGCAGCTTAATACCTTTGGACACGAACACTGAAGCTTTCTTT. This gives the protein CASSLIPLDTNTEAFF. Variable domain in full (rest from reference TRBV5-1 and TRBJ1-1): KAGVTQTPRYLIKTRGQQVTLSCSPISGHRSVSWYQQTPGQGLQFLFEYFSETQRNKGNFPGRFSGRQFSNSRSEMNVSTLELGDSALYLCASSLIPLDTNTEAFFGQGTRLTVV.

The chain uses TRBV3-1 (or the pseudogene TRBV3-2) and TRBJ2-7; TRBD2 agrees at 8 bases. The CDR3 covers 15 residues. The ends lost 4 bases at V and 2 bases at J; junction bases unmatched: 7. The germline CDR1 and CDR2 sequences are LGHDT and YNNKEL (reference sequence). The CDR3, as DNA: TGTGCCAGCAGCCTAGGTACTAGCGGTACCTACGAGCAGTACTTC. Its protein is CASSLGTSGTYEQYF.

CDR3 DNA: TGTGCCAGCAGCCCCCCTAGCGGCTACTACACCGGGGAGCTGTTTTTT. This translates into CASSPPSGYYTGELFF. The chain has TRBV9 and TRBJ2-2; 7 bases line up with TRBD2. The CDR3 contains 16 residues. Germline V lookup: CDR1 SGDLS, CDR2 YYNGEE. The V gene end was trimmed by 4 bases and the J gene end by 3 bases; junction bases not matched to a gene: 9.

The sample holds a few counts of this clone. The V and J genes are TRBV28 and TRBJ1-1; a possible D gene is TRBD1 (6 bases). V was cut by 7 bases and J by 4 bases, with 13 bases left in between. CDR1 is MDHEN, CDR2 SYDVKM, per germline. This CDR3 region has 13 residues. CDR3 sequence: CASITGLGTEAFF. The CDR3 DNA reads TGTGCCAGCATAACAGGGTTGGGCACTGAAGCTTTCTTT.

The chain has TRBV7-9 and TRBJ1-5, with D possibly matching TRBD1 (6 bases). The CDR3 totals 15 residues. Germline assignment: CDR1 SEHNR and CDR2 FQNEAQ (reference sequence). Trimming shortened V by 0 bases and J by 6 bases, and 12 bases separated the two germline ends. The CDR3 reads CASSLAFTGIQPQHF. In nucleotides, the CDR3 is TGTGCCAGCAGCTTAGCGTTCACAGGGATTCAGCCCCAGCATTTT.

This clone turned up a few times. J is TRBJ2-3 and V is TRBV24-1, with 11 bases fitting TRBD2. The germline CDR1 and CDR2 sequences are KGHDR and SFDVKD. With V trimmed by 7 bases and J by 8 bases, 19 bases remained unmatched. CDR3 length: 18 amino acids. DNA for the CDR3: TGTGCCACCAGCCCAGATCCCGGGACTAGCGGAGACTACCGTACGCAGTATTTT. Translated, it gives CATSPDPGTSGDYRTQYF.

This chain links TRBV28 with TRBJ2-7, with D perhaps matching TRBD1 (6 bases). Trimming removed 3 bases from V and 2 bases from J, with 17 bases in between. The CDR3 spans 16 residues. Germline-derived CDR1 and CDR2 are MDHEN and SYDVKM. The CDR3 DNA reads TGTGCCAGCAGTTTTTCTCGTCGGGCAGGGGCCTACGAGCAGTACTTC. This encodes CASSFSRRAGAYEQYF.

This clone was seen only once. V gene TRBV7-2 combines with J gene TRBJ1-5; the D gene is possibly TRBD1 (5 bases). The V end lost 4 bases, the J end lost 2 bases, and 15 bases lay between the germline ends. CDR3 size: 16 residues. The germline V gene encodes CDR1 SGHTA and CDR2 FQGNSA. In DNA form, the CDR3 reads TGTGCCAGCAGCTGGAGGGGTTTTAGCGGCAATCAGCCCCAGCATTTT. It is translated as CASSWRGFSGNQPQHF.

The V gene is TRBV11-1, the J gene TRBJ1-1; D gene unclear. The CDR3 sequence is 13 residues long. Germline lookup yields CDR1 SGHAT and CDR2 FQDESV (reference sequence). Between the trimmed V and J ends, which lost 4 bases and 5 bases, there was a span of 11 bases. The CDR3 loop is CASSSPARTEAFF. The CDR3 coding sequence is TGTGCCAGCAGCTCCCCCGCCCGGACTGAAGCTTTCTTT.

This chain links TRBV30 with TRBJ1-6, with 7 bases fitting TRBD1. This CDR3 is built from 15 residues. V lost 4 bases, J lost 4 bases, and 7 bases stayed unmatched. CDR1 GTSNPN and CDR2 SVGIG come from the germline V gene (reference sequence). The CDR3 region is CAWTLGQFYNSPLHF. The DNA for the CDR3 is TGTGCCTGGACCTTGGGACAGTTTTATAATTCACCCCTCCACTTT.

The gene calls are TRBV18 and TRBJ1-4; TRBD1 agrees at 8 bases. From germline, CDR1 is KGHSH and CDR2 LQKENI. The CDR3 is 14 residues long. The V gene end was trimmed by 3 bases and the J gene end by 7 bases; junction bases not matched to a gene: 4. CDR3 region: CASSPPGGPEKLFF. DNA of the CDR3: TGTGCCAGCTCACCTCCAGGGGGCCCTGAAAAACTGTTTTTT.

The rearrangement joins TRBV7-6 to TRBJ2-3; the D gene is possibly TRBD1 (5 bases). V was clipped by 3 bases and J by 4 bases, with 8 bases between them. This CDR3 is built from 13 residues. Germline CDR1 and CDR2: SGHVS and FNYEAQ. The CDR3 is CASSLTEPDTQYF. CDR3 sequence (DNA): TGTGCCAGCAGCTTGACAGAACCAGATACGCAGTATTTT.

The chain combines TRBV23-1 with TRBJ2-3; 9 bases map to TRBD1. TRBV23-1 is annotated as an ORF whose role is uncertain. After removal of 3 bases from V and 3 bases from J, the junction contained 7 bases not matched to a gene. The CDR3 covers 16 residues. The CDR3 sequence is CASSQRTGDRTDTQYF. CDR3 DNA: TGCGCCAGCAGTCAGAGGACAGGGGACCGAACAGATACGCAGTATTTT.

This clone was recorded once. V gene TRBV27 combines with J gene TRBJ2-1; 10 nucleotides align to TRBD2. Per germline, CDR1 MNHEY and CDR2 SMNVEV (reference sequence). CDR3 length: 17 amino acids. V lost 4 bases, J lost 7 bases, and 13 bases stayed unmatched. The CDR3 nucleotides read TGTGCCAGCAGTTCCCTCACTAGCGGGATCTTAAGGAATGAGCAGTTCTTC. Protein: CASSSLTSGILRNEQFF.

J is TRBJ1-1 and V is TRBV6-6, with 8 nucleotides matching TRBD1. V was pared by 1 base and J by 4 bases, with 5 bases of the junction left unmatched. Germline CDR1 and CDR2: MNHNY and SVGAGI (reference sequence). The length of the CDR3 is 15 residues. In nucleotides, the CDR3 is TGTGCCAGCAGTTACTTGACAGGGGATGCCACTGAAGCTTTCTTT. It yields the protein CASSYLTGDATEAFF.

The rearrangement links TRBV15 to TRBJ2-5; D may be TRBD2 (5 bases). This CDR3 is built from 15 residues. V was cut by 1 base and J by 2 bases, with 11 bases left in between. Germline V gene lookup returns CDR1 LNHNV and CDR2 YYDKDF (reference sequence). The CDR3 region has the DNA TGTGCCACCAGCAGAGGTCGACCGGGGCAAGAGACCCAGTACTTC. Its protein is CATSRGRPGQETQYF.

The V call is TRBV28, the J call TRBJ2-1; the D gene is possibly TRBD1 (6 bases). CDR3 length equals 15 residues. The germline gives CDR1 MDHEN, CDR2 SYDVKM. The V end was cut by 5 bases, the J end by 0 bases, with 11 bases between. Written as DNA, the CDR3 is TGTGCCAGCAGTCCACGGGACATCTCCTACAATGAGCAGTTCTTC. This sequence encodes CASSPRDISYNEQFF.

This clone appeared a few times. This chain joins TRBV7-2 and TRBJ2-5; D gene ambiguous. CDR1 is SGHTA, CDR2 FQGNSA, per germline. V was pared by 1 base and J by 7 bases, with 4 bases between. The CDR3 is 11 residues long. The DNA for the CDR3 is TGTGCCAGCAGCTTAGATCGGACCCAGTACTTC. Protein sequence: CASSLDRTQYF.

This clone was picked up a small number of times. This chain uses TRBV27 with TRBJ1-1; D uncertain. The V gene lost 4 bases and the J gene lost 2 bases, with 11 bases spanning the gap. The V gene's germline CDR1 is MNHEY and CDR2 SMNVEV (reference sequence). The CDR3 is made up of 14 amino acids. In DNA form, the CDR3 reads TGTGCCAGCAGTTCGCCTGGGCTCAACACTGAAGCTTTCTTT. It specifies CASSSPGLNTEAFF.

This clone was counted only a few times. The V and J genes are TRBV11-2 and TRBJ2-7, with 8 bases lining up with TRBD2. This CDR3 contains 15 residues. Germline trimming cut 5 bases from V and 5 bases from J; bases unmatched to any gene: 11. Looked up from germline, CDR1 is SGHAT and CDR2 is FQNNGV. The CDR3 DNA follows: TGTGCCAGCAGCCCGGGAGGGCAGATTACTAACGAGCAGTACTTC. Its translation is CASSPGGQITNEQYF.

The chain combines TRBV9 with TRBJ1-1; unclear D gene. CDR3 length: 15 residues. V was pared by 2 bases and J by 1 base, with 12 bases between. Germline V gene data show CDR1 as SGDLS and CDR2 as YYNGEE. The CDR3 spells CASSVGPTENTEAFF. CDR3 nucleotide sequence: TGTGCCAGCAGCGTCGGCCCCACAGAGAACACTGAAGCTTTCTTT.